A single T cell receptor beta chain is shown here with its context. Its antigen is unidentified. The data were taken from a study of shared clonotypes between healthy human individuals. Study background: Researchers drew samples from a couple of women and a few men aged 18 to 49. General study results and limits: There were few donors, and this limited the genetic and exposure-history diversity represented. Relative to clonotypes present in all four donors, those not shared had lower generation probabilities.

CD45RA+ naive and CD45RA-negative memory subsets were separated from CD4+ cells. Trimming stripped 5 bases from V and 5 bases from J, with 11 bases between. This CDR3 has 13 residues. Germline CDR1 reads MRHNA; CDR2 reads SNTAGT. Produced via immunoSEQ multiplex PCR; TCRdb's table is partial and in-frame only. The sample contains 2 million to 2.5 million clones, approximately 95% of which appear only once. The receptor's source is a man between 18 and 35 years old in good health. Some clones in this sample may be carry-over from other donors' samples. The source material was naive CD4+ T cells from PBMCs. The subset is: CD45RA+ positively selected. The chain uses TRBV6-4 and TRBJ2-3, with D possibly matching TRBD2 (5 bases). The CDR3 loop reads CASSSDYGDTQYF. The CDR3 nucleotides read TGTGCCAGCAGTTCAGACTATGGAGATACGCAGTATTTT.